One sample yielded the 15 T cell receptor beta chains listed below, sequenced in a study of circulating and synovial CD4+ cells in juvenile arthritis. Sequencing was performed with immunoSEQ multiplex PCR; in TCRdb, only in-frame clones are kept and a portion is missing. The table includes around 13,000 clones, roughly 88% detected once. The sequenced material came from CD4+ T cells from synovial fluid. The receptors derive from a human patient with juvenile idiopathic arthritis. Some clones in this sample may be carry-over from other donors' samples.

J is TRBJ2-5 and V is TRBV7-9, with D perhaps matching TRBD1 (6 bases). The germline V and J ends were trimmed by 3 bases and 5 bases, with 7 bases remaining between them. Germline V CDR1 and CDR2: SEHNR, FQNEAQ (reference sequence). CDR3 length: 12 amino acids. CDR3 residues: CASSFGQETQYF. The CDR3 DNA reads as TGTGCCAGCAGCTTCGGACAGGAGACCCAGTACTTC.

To note about this clone: Its ends do not fully match the called genes, so a read error is possible. Here the CDR3 DNA reads TGTGCCTCGGCCGGGACAGGGGGACTCGGAAAATTC. Amino acids: CASAGTGGLGKF. The chain carries TRBV30 and TRBJ1-2; 11 positions match TRBD1. The CDR3 runs to 12 residues. CDR1 is GTSNPN and CDR2 is SVGIG in the germline V gene (reference sequence).

The chain is built from TRBV7-8 and TRBJ1-1; 8 bases align to TRBD1. The CDR3 consists of 13 residues. V gave up 2 bases and J gave up 5 bases; unmatched junction bases: 1. Germline CDR1 is SGHVS and CDR2 is FQNEAQ. Here the CDR3 reads CASSLTGGTEAFF. The CDR3 bases are TGTGCCAGCAGCTTAACAGGGGGAACTGAAGCTTTCTTT.

The chain joins TRBV5-1 to TRBJ2-7; D unresolved. Trimming cost V 0 bases and J 1 base, with 8 bases left between them. Germline-derived CDR1 and CDR2 are SGHRS and YFSETQ. The CDR3 spans 14 residues. The CDR3 loop is CASSLVQASYEQYF. The DNA of the CDR3 is TGCGCCAGCAGCTTGGTCCAGGCTTCCTACGAGCAGTACTTC. Full variable domain (remainder filled in from reference TRBV5-1 and TRBJ2-7): KAGVTQTPRYLIKTRGQQVTLSCSPISGHRSVSWYQQTPGQGLQFLFEYFSETQRNKGNFPGRFSGRQFSNSRSEMNVSTLELGDSALYLCASSLVQASYEQYFGPGTRLTVT.

A word on this clone: Other DNA sequences in this specimen translate into the identical CDR3. The chain employs TRBV30 and TRBJ2-3; D is undetermined. The V and J ends lost 0 bases and 4 bases respectively, with 8 bases between them. The CDR3 covers 13 residues. CDR1 is GTSNPN, CDR2 SVGIG, per germline (reference sequence). The CDR3 is CAWSVRRADTQYF. CDR3 nucleotides: TGTGCCTGGAGTGTACGTCGGGCAGATACGCAGTATTTT.

The V and J genes are TRBV30 and TRBJ1-5, with a tentative D call TRBD1 (6 bases). Germline V gene data show CDR1 as GTSNPN and CDR2 as SVGIG (reference sequence). The CDR3 contains 13 residues. With 2 bases removed from V and 4 bases from J, the gap between germline ends came to 9 bases. For the CDR3, the DNA is TGTGCCTGGAGTCCCGACAGGAATCAGCCCCAGCATTTT. This sequence encodes CAWSPDRNQPQHF.

The chain links TRBV6-1 to TRBJ2-1, with TRBD2 matching 10 bases. V lost 5 bases and J lost 4; bases outside the gene matches: 5. CDR1 is MNHNS and CDR2 is SASEGT in the germline V gene. This CDR3 comprises 15 residues. The CDR3 coding sequence is TGTGCCAGCAGTCAGACTAGCGGGCGTTACAATGAGCAGTTCTTC. Amino acid sequence: CASSQTSGRYNEQFF.

The gene calls are TRBV30 and TRBJ1-3; the D is unclear. Trimming took off 3 bases at V and 6 bases at J, with 15 bases between the two ends. CDR1 and CDR2 from the germline V gene are GTSNPN and SVGIG (reference sequence). CDR3 length: 14 amino acids. CDR3 protein: CAWSSETVTNTIYF. In DNA, the CDR3 is TGTGCCTGGAGCAGTGAAACAGTAACAAACACCATATATTTT.

The J gene is TRBJ2-5, the V gene TRBV5-1; the D gene is possibly TRBD2 (6 bases). TRBJ2-7 explains the end of the DNA better; the J call may be wrong. CDR3 length: 15 residues. CDR1 is SGHRS, CDR2 YFSETQ, per germline. CDR3 nucleotide sequence: TGCGCCAGCAGCTTGGGGGGCGGGACGACCTACGAGCAGTACTTC. Protein sequence: CASSLGGGTTYEQYF.

The chain is built from TRBV5-1 and TRBJ1-4; TRBD1 matches 9 bases. After removal of 0 bases from V and 5 bases from J, the junction contained 2 bases not matched to a gene. CDR1 and CDR2 from the germline V gene are SGHRS and YFSETQ. The CDR3 has 15 residues. CDR3 region: CASSLGTGVNEKLFF. The CDR3 region has the DNA TGCGCCAGCAGCTTGGGGACAGGGGTAAATGAAAAACTGTTTTTT.

The chain employs TRBV20-1 and TRBJ1-2; D not certain. The CDR3 extends over 11 amino acids. The germline gives CDR1 DFQATT, CDR2 SNEGSKA (reference sequence). The V end lost 7 bases, the J end lost 2 bases, and 8 bases lay between the germline ends. Written as DNA, the CDR3 is TGCAGTGGCGGGGAGAACTATGGCTACACCTTC. It translates to CSGGENYGYTF.

Remarks on this clone: A read error may produce the germline difference seen at one junction end. Other DNA sequences in the same sample also yield this CDR3. The rearrangement joins TRBV7-3 to TRBJ1-6; 8 bases align to TRBD1. Germline V gene sequence: CDR1 SGHTA, CDR2 FQGTGA. The CDR3 is 18 residues long. CDR3 loop: CASSFRDRSSSYNSPLHF. The CDR3 coding sequence is TGTGCCAGCAGCTTTCGGGACAGGTCGAGCTCCTATAATTCCCCCCTCCACTTT.

The chain has TRBV4-3 and TRBJ2-2; TRBD1 might be the D (5 bases). Germline V gene lookup returns CDR1 LGHNA and CDR2 YSLEER. The CDR3 loop spans 16 amino acids. The germline V and J ends were trimmed by 2 bases and 3 bases, with 13 bases remaining between them. The chain's CDR3 is CASSQLSGQDTGELFF. The CDR3 DNA is TGCGCCAGCAGCCAATTATCAGGGCAAGACACCGGGGAGCTGTTTTTT.

The rearrangement uses TRBV9 and TRBJ1-1, with 9 bases lining up with TRBD1. The CDR3 consists of 15 residues. V lost 4 bases and J lost 2; bases outside the gene matches: 6. Germline CDR1 is SGDLS and CDR2 is YYNGEE. The CDR3 region has the DNA TGTGCCAGCAGCAAGACAGGGGGTTCAAACACTGAAGCTTTCTTT. Translation: CASSKTGGSNTEAFF.

The J gene is TRBJ1-1, the V gene TRBV30; tentatively, D is TRBD1 (5 bases). Germline lookup yields CDR1 GTSNPN and CDR2 SVGIG (reference sequence). The CDR3 loop spans 17 amino acids. Trimming shortened V by 0 bases and J by 4 bases, and 21 bases separated the two germline ends. As DNA, the CDR3 is TGTGCCTGGAGTGTACGATATGGGGGGTGGTTATCCACTGAAGCTTTCTTT. Protein: CAWSVRYGGWLSTEAFF.